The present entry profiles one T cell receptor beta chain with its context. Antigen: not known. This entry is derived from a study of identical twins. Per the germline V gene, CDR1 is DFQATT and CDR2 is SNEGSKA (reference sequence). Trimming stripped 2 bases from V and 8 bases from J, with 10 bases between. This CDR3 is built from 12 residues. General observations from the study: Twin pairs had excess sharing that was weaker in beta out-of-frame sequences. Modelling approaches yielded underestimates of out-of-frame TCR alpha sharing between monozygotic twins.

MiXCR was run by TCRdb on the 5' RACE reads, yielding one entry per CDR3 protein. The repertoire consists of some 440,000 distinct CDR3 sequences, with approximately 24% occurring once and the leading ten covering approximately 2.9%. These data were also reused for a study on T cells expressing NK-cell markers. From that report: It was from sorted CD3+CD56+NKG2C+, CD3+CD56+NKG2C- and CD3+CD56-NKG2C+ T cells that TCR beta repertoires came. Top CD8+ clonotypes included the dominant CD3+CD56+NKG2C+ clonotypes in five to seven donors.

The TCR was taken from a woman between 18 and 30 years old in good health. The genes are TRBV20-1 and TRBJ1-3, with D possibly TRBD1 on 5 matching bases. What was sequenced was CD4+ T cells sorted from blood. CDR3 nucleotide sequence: TGCAGTGCTAGACGCAGGGAGGACACCATATATTTT. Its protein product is CSARRREDTIYF.